These 11 T cell receptor beta chains were all obtained from the same sample, sequenced in a study of T cell repertoires in ileal Crohn's disease. The repertoire was sequenced with immunoSEQ multiplex PCR; TCRdb's copy has only in-frame clones and lacks some. In the table there are some 7,300 clones, around 92% of which are singletons. The sequenced sample consisted of ileal tissue. The receptor set was obtained from an adult with Crohn's disease.

This clone was recorded only once. The V gene is TRBV7-6, the J gene TRBJ2-7, with 8 bases identical to TRBD1. Germline CDR1 SGHVS, CDR2 FNYEAQ. This CDR3 comprises 13 residues. V lost 1 base to trimming and J lost 5 bases; unmatched junction nucleotides: 1. The CDR3: CASSLGQGNEQYF. In nucleotides, the CDR3 is TGTGCCAGCAGCTTAGGACAGGGGAACGAGCAGTACTTC.

This clone was picked up a small number of times. The chain combines TRBV10-2 with TRBJ2-1; possibly TRBD1 for D (6 bases). This CDR3 has 14 amino acids. The germline V gene encodes CDR1 WSHSY and CDR2 SAAADI. V was pared by 4 bases and J by 7 bases, with 14 bases between. As DNA, the CDR3 is TGCGCCAGCAGTGTCCCCGGGACATCGAATGAGCAGTTCTTC. Protein sequence: CASSVPGTSNEQFF.

The V gene is TRBV10-3, the J gene TRBJ1-2; TRBD1 matches 8 bases. The CDR3 totals 13 residues. Trimming cost V 4 bases and J 8 bases; bases outside gene matches: 6. The germline V gene has CDR1 ENHRY and CDR2 SYGVKD. The CDR3 DNA follows: TGTGCCATCAGTGTAGAGGGACAGGAAGGCTACACCTTC. Amino acid sequence: CAISVEGQEGYTF.

This clone came up once. This sequence joins TRBV9 and TRBJ2-3, with D perhaps TRBD2 (5 bases). The V and J ends lost 0 bases and 4 bases respectively, with 18 bases between them. Germline V gene lookup returns CDR1 SGDLS and CDR2 YYNGEE. This CDR3 region has 17 residues. The CDR3 bases are TGTGCCAGCAGCGTAGCTGATATTTTGCAGAGGGCAGATACGCAGTATTTT. Translating gives CASSVADILQRADTQYF.

The V and J genes are TRBV28 and TRBJ1-5; D is unresolved. Germline loops: CDR1 MDHEN, CDR2 SYDVKM. Trimming stripped 6 bases from V and 4 bases from J, with 10 bases between. CDR3 length: 13 residues. CDR3 protein: CASRIYLNQPQHF. The CDR3, as DNA: TGTGCCAGCAGGATTTACTTAAATCAGCCCCAGCATTTT.

In nucleotides, the CDR3 is TGCGCCAGCGGGGCTTGGACTAGCGGGAAAAACACCGGGGAGCTGTTTTTT. Translated: CASGAWTSGKNTGELFF. The chain uses TRBV4-1 and TRBJ2-2, with 12 bases fitting TRBD2. The CDR3 spans 17 residues. V shed 8 bases and J 2 bases; nucleotides not matched to a gene: 9. CDR1 MGHRA and CDR2 YSYEKL come from the germline V gene.

V usage is TRBV29-1 and J usage is TRBJ2-1; tentatively, D is TRBD2 (5 bases). CDR3 size: 17 residues. V was clipped by 0 bases and J by 7 bases, with 22 bases between them. CDR1 and CDR2 (germline): SQVTM, ANQGSEA. The CDR3 DNA follows: TGCAGCGTTGAAGATCACTTTGTAGGAGGCCCCCAAAATGAGCAGTTCTTC. Translating gives CSVEDHFVGGPQNEQFF.

The chain carries TRBV18 and TRBJ2-7, with D perhaps matching TRBD1 (6 bases). Germline V gives CDR1 KGHSH, CDR2 LQKENI. The CDR3 has 18 residues. Deletions cut 8 bases from V and 4 bases from J, with 30 bases between. CDR3 amino acids: CASPLQGTLQDLNYEQYF. CDR3 nucleotides: TGTGCCAGCCCCCTTCAGGGGACCCTTCAAGATCTTAATTACGAGCAGTACTTC.

This clone was seen once. The V call is TRBV6-5, the J call TRBJ2-5; D perhaps matches TRBD2 (5 bases). The end of the DNA aligns better with TRBJ2-7, so the J call may be wrong. The germline V gene has CDR1 MNHEY and CDR2 SVGAGI. The CDR3 totals 14 residues. CDR3 coding DNA: TGTGCCAGCACCCCTTCGCGGGTACCCTACGAGCAGTACTTC. It yields the protein CASTPSRVPYEQYF.

The V and J genes are TRBV27 and TRBJ2-4, with TRBD2 identical over 9 bases. V trimming: 2 bases; J trimming: 0 bases; junction bases outside the gene matches: 8. Germline CDR1 and CDR2: MNHEY and SMNVEV (reference sequence). CDR3 length: 18 amino acids. The CDR3 here is CASSLRREGPLAKNIQYF. CDR3 nucleotide sequence: TGTGCCAGCAGTTTACGGCGGGAGGGTCCACTAGCCAAAAACATTCAGTACTTC.

The chain combines TRBV4-2 with TRBJ1-6; 8 bases fit TRBD1. This CDR3 contains 18 residues. J was trimmed by 6 bases and V by 0 bases; bases with no gene match: 10. CDR1 and CDR2 (germline): LGHNA, YNFKEQ. CDR3 in DNA: TGTGCCAGCAGCCAAGACCCACAGGGGGTCAGTCGTAATTCACCCCTCCACTTT. It translates to CASSQDPQGVSRNSPLHF.